Shown below are 5 T cell receptor beta chains from a single sample sequenced in a study of blood T cell repertoires in COVID-19. The method was immunoSEQ multiplex PCR; TCRdb's version includes in-frame clones alone and lacks a portion of them. The top ten hold 4.5% to 6% of the sample, which has about 250,000 clones, around 82% seen once. Sequencing was done on a sample of peripheral blood. The receptors stem from a woman of 80 years or more with active or convalescent COVID-19.

This clone was counted once. This sequence joins TRBV6-6 and TRBJ2-3; D may be TRBD1 (5 bases). Trimming cost V 5 bases and J 1 base, with 10 bases left between them. Germline loops: CDR1 MNHNY, CDR2 SVGAGI (reference sequence). The length of the CDR3 is 14 residues. The CDR3 nucleotides read TGTGCCAGCAGTCTCGGACATCGCACAGATACGCAGTATTTT. This sequence encodes CASSLGHRTDTQYF.

This chain connects TRBV2 to TRBJ1-1; D uncertain. CDR3 length: 12 residues. Trimming removed 6 bases at V and 0 bases at J, with 5 bases between. CDR1 is SNHLY, CDR2 FYNNEI, per germline. Here the CDR3 reads CASRQLNTEAFF. The CDR3 DNA sequence: TGTGCCAGCAGACAGTTGAACACTGAAGCTTTCTTT.

The chain joins TRBV27 to TRBJ2-3; possibly TRBD1 for D (6 bases). The CDR3 runs to 17 residues. The germline V and J ends were trimmed by 5 bases and 2 bases, with 20 bases remaining between them. Germline CDR1 and CDR2: MNHEY and SMNVEV (reference sequence). This CDR3 is CASSPPPGRGFTDTQYF. The DNA for the CDR3 is TGTGCCAGCAGTCCACCCCCGGGCAGGGGCTTCACAGATACGCAGTATTTT.

The chain has TRBV30 and TRBJ1-2; weak D call: TRBD1 (5 bases). Between the trimmed V and J ends, which lost 8 bases and 0 bases, there was a span of 10 bases. The CDR3 is 12 amino acids. Germline CDR1 and CDR2: GTSNPN and SVGIG (reference sequence). CDR3: CANRRSNYGYTF. DNA for the CDR3: TGTGCCAACAGGCGATCTAACTATGGCTACACCTTC. Supplemented by reference TRBV30 and TRBJ1-2, the full variable domain reads SQTIHQWPATLVQPVGSPLSLECTVEGTSNPNLYWYRQAAGRGLQLLFYSVGIGQISSEVPQNLSASRPQDRQFILSSKKLLLSDSGFYLCANRRSNYGYTFGSGTRLTVV.

The chain links TRBV28 to TRBJ1-2; 8 bases map to TRBD1. Germline lookup yields CDR1 MDHEN and CDR2 SYDVKM. There are 15 residues in the CDR3. V shed 6 bases and J 3 bases; nucleotides not matched to a gene: 9. The CDR3 here is CASSRTGGGYYGYTF. CDR3 nucleotides: TGTGCCAGCAGCAGAACAGGGGGAGGATACTATGGCTACACCTTC.